These 10 T cell receptor beta chains were sequenced from one sample in a study of graft-versus-host responses after intestinal transplantation. Antigen specificity for these receptors is unknown. Repertoires were generated with immunoSEQ multiplex PCR, while TCRdb's copy carries only in-frame clones and drops some. The repertoire holds fewer than 95,000 clones, with over 90% as singletons. Here the sequenced sample was unstimulated CD4+ T cells sorted from spleen or lymph node cells, taken before transplant. These receptor sequences come from a human donor who was the organ donor for an intestinal transplant.

This rearrangement joins TRBV4-1 to TRBJ2-1, with D perhaps assigned TRBD1 or TRBD2 (5 bases each). CDR1 and CDR2 (germline): MGHRA, YSYEKL. CDR3 length equals 17 residues. V was pared by 4 bases and J by 9 bases, with 25 bases between. The CDR3 reads CASSPQRKRGLTGEQFF. In nucleotides, the CDR3 is TGCGCCAGCAGCCCACAAAGGAAGAGGGGCCTCACTGGTGAGCAGTTCTTC.

The CDR3 sequence: CASSPSGTGASEAFF. In DNA form, the CDR3 reads TGTGCCAGCTCACCATCTGGGACAGGGGCCTCTGAAGCTTTCTTT. The chain carries TRBV18 and TRBJ1-1; 10 bases are shared with TRBD1. V shed 2 bases and J 6 bases; nucleotides not matched to a gene: 6. Germline CDR1 KGHSH, CDR2 LQKENI. This CDR3 is built from 15 residues.

V and J are TRBV15 and TRBJ2-1; tentative D call: TRBD1 (5 bases). V was shortened by 1 base and J by 3 bases, with 10 bases between the two germline ends. The CDR3 covers 15 residues. Germline CDR1 and CDR2: LNHNV and YYDKDF (reference sequence). The CDR3: CATSRARRDYNEQFF. CDR3 bases: TGTGCCACCAGCAGAGCCCGCAGGGACTACAATGAGCAGTTCTTC.

V gene TRBV19 combines with J gene TRBJ2-3; D assignment may be TRBD1 or TRBD2 (7 bases each). Trimming stripped 5 bases from V and 1 base from J, with 19 bases between. This CDR3 contains 17 residues. CDR1 and CDR2 (germline): LNHDA, SQIVND (reference sequence). CDR3 coding DNA: TGTGCCAGTAGTTTTGAGGGACAGCGGGGAGGCACAGATACGCAGTATTTT. Translating gives CASSFEGQRGGTDTQYF. Full variable domain (outside the CDR3, taken from reference TRBV19 and TRBJ2-3): DGGITQSPKYLFRKEGQNVTLSCEQNLNHDAMYWYRQDPGQGLRLIYYSQIVNDFQKGDIAEGYSVSREKKESFPLTVTSAQKNPTAFYLCASSFEGQRGGTDTQYFGPGTRLTVL.

This clone is a singleton in its sample. This chain joins TRBV7-9 and TRBJ1-1; D perhaps matches TRBD1 (5 bases). Per germline, CDR1 SEHNR and CDR2 FQNEAQ (reference sequence). Trimming shortened V by 4 bases and J by 0 bases, and 12 bases separated the two germline ends. The CDR3 sequence is 15 residues long. CDR3 amino acids: CASSYGGVLNTEAFF. As DNA, the CDR3 is TGTGCCAGCAGCTACGGGGGAGTGTTGAACACTGAAGCTTTCTTT.

The J gene is TRBJ2-1, the V gene TRBV7-8, with 7 bases matching TRBD1. Germline CDR1 SGHVS, CDR2 FQNEAQ. Trimming at V came to 5 bases and at J to 6 bases, leaving 13 bases not matched to a gene. The CDR3 is made up of 16 amino acids. CDR3 sequence: CASSQRQGNFGNEQFF. The CDR3 coding sequence is TGTGCCAGCAGCCAGCGACAGGGTAATTTTGGCAATGAGCAGTTCTTC.

The CDR3 spells CASSRTGTRNTGELFF. In DNA form, the CDR3 reads TGCGCCAGCAGCCGTACCGGGACGAGAAACACCGGGGAGCTGTTTTTT. The chain links TRBV4-1 to TRBJ2-2; tentatively, D is TRBD1 or TRBD2 (5 bases each). Germline V gives CDR1 MGHRA, CDR2 YSYEKL. V gave up 4 bases and J gave up 2 bases, with 14 bases separating them. The CDR3 contains 16 residues.

The CDR3 nucleotides read TGTGCCAGCAAAGCGGGGGGGCCTGCAGATACGCAGTATTTT. It yields the protein CASKAGGPADTQYF. The chain recombines TRBV2 with TRBJ2-3; 10 bases line up with TRBD2. Germline values: CDR1 SNHLY, CDR2 FYNNEI. This CDR3 spans 14 amino acids. V lost 7 bases to trimming and J lost 4 bases; unmatched junction nucleotides: 5.

This clone has a single count. The chain couples TRBV19 to TRBJ1-2, with TRBD1 matching over 7 bases. The germline CDR1 and CDR2 sequences are LNHDA and SQIVND (reference sequence). V shed 7 bases and J 5 bases; nucleotides not matched to a gene: 22. This CDR3 comprises 18 residues. This CDR3 is CASNRRRDSRMPVYGYTF. CDR3 coding DNA: TGTGCCAGTAATAGAAGAAGGGACAGCCGTATGCCCGTATATGGCTACACCTTC.

The chain employs TRBV12-1 and TRBJ1-2. TRBV12-1 is reported as a pseudogene. This CDR3 comprises 15 residues. The DNA of the CDR3 is TGTGCCAGCAGATTCTGGGATGGCCCTGAATATGGCTACACCTTC. This codes for CASRFWDGPEYGYTF.